Below are 30 T cell receptor beta chains sequenced from a single sample in a study of blood T cell repertoires in COVID-19. TCRdb keeps only in-frame clones here, not all; method: immunoSEQ multiplex PCR. The sample carries 280,000 or so clones, roughly 80% recorded once. The sample was peripheral blood. The receptors here all came from a woman in her fifties or sixties who had recovered from COVID-19.

CDR3 DNA sequence: TGTGCCAGCAGCCGAGGGGGCACTAATGAAAAACTGTTTTTT. This sequence encodes CASSRGGTNEKLFF. The chain joins TRBV28 to TRBJ1-4, with 7 positions matching TRBD1. The CDR3 runs 14 residues. V was pared by 6 bases and J by 2 bases, with 3 bases of the junction left unmatched. CDR1 and CDR2 from the germline V gene are MDHEN and SYDVKM.

V gene TRBV6-5 combines with J gene TRBJ2-3; 10 nucleotides agree with TRBD2. Germline CDR1 is MNHEY and CDR2 is SVGAGI. This CDR3 has 15 residues. With V trimmed by 5 bases and J by 2 bases, 4 bases remained unmatched. The CDR3 nucleotides are TGTGCCAGCAGTCCGGGACTAGCGATCACAGATACGCAGTATTTT. Encoded protein: CASSPGLAITDTQYF.

The rearrangement uses TRBV7-2 and TRBJ2-7; TRBD1 is a possible D gene (6 bases). V was pared by 1 base and J by 3 bases, with 13 bases between. Germline CDR1 reads SGHTA; CDR2 reads FQGNSA. The CDR3 has 15 amino acids. CDR3 nucleotide sequence: TGTGCCAGCAGCTTAGGACTGGACAGTTTCTACGAGCAGTACTTC. Translated: CASSLGLDSFYEQYF.

This clone has only one observation. The rearrangement links TRBV4-2 to TRBJ1-1; 11 nucleotides match TRBD1. The germline CDR1 and CDR2 sequences are LGHNA and YNFKEQ. The CDR3 is 15 residues long. V shed 4 bases, J shed 4 bases, and the junction held 5 bases outside the gene matches. The CDR3 sequence: CASSRPGTGGTEAFF. In nucleotides, the CDR3 is TGTGCCAGCAGCCGTCCCGGGACAGGGGGCACTGAAGCTTTCTTT.

This rearrangement joins TRBV4-3 to TRBJ2-3; 10 bases map to TRBD2. After removal of 0 bases from V and 4 bases from J, the junction contained 7 bases not matched to a gene. Per the germline V gene, CDR1 is LGHNA and CDR2 is YSLEER. The CDR3 runs to 17 residues. Written as DNA, the CDR3 is TGCGCCAGCAGCCAAGAAGTCCCTAGCGGGGGCTCAGATACGCAGTATTTT. Encoded protein: CASSQEVPSGGSDTQYF.

V gene TRBV7-9 combines with J gene TRBJ2-3; 7 bases match TRBD1. J was trimmed by 11 bases and V by 7 bases; bases with no gene match: 9. The CDR3 extends over 12 amino acids. The germline V gene encodes CDR1 SEHNR and CDR2 FQNEAQ (reference sequence). The CDR3 loop reads CASTVDREEQYF. CDR3 nucleotide sequence: TGTGCCAGCACCGTTGACAGGGAAGAGCAGTATTTT. The whole variable domain, remainder taken from reference TRBV7-9 and TRBJ2-3, is DTGVSQNPRHKITKRGQNVTFRCDPISEHNRLYWYRQTLGQGPEFLTYFQNEAQLEKSRLLSDRFSAERPKGSFSTLEIQRTEQGDSAMYLCASTVDREEQYFGPGTRLTVL.

The chain has TRBV30 and TRBJ2-1; a possible D gene is TRBD2 (5 bases). V shed 0 bases and J shed 4 bases, with 10 bases lying between them. There are 14 residues in the CDR3. From germline, CDR1 is GTSNPN and CDR2 SVGIG (reference sequence). The CDR3 sequence is CAWSVLDLYNEQFF. The CDR3, as DNA: TGTGCCTGGAGTGTTCTGGACTTATACAATGAGCAGTTCTTC.

V and J are TRBV28 and TRBJ1-3; 7 bases map to TRBD1. The germline gives CDR1 MDHEN, CDR2 SYDVKM. V lost 6 bases, J lost 2 bases, and 4 bases stayed unmatched. CDR3 length: 14 amino acids. CDR3 DNA sequence: TGTGCCAGCAGAAAGGGACAGACTGGAAACACCATATATTTT. This gives the protein CASRKGQTGNTIYF.

The rearrangement uses TRBV3-1 (or the pseudogene TRBV3-2) and TRBJ1-3, with 8 nucleotides matching TRBD1. The CDR3 extends over 16 amino acids. The trim removed 3 bases at V and 2 bases at J, leaving 6 bases unmatched. CDR1 and CDR2 (germline): LGHDT, YNNKEL (reference sequence). The CDR3 here is CASSHFPGGPGNTIYF. Here the CDR3 DNA reads TGTGCCAGCAGCCACTTCCCAGGGGGCCCTGGAAACACCATATATTTT.

The chain is built from TRBV27 and TRBJ1-5; 11 nucleotides align to TRBD1. Germline lookup yields CDR1 MNHEY and CDR2 SMNVEV (reference sequence). Trimming took 5 bases from V and 6 from J; bases not matched to a gene: 6. The CDR3 consists of 15 residues. CDR3 region: CASSVGQGGGQPQHF. In DNA, the CDR3 is TGTGCCAGCAGTGTGGGACAGGGGGGGGGTCAGCCCCAGCATTTT.

The chain carries TRBV27 and TRBJ2-2, with TRBD2 matching over 9 bases. Germline V gives CDR1 MNHEY, CDR2 SMNVEV (reference sequence). Unmatched junction bases numbered 7, after V lost 6 bases and J lost 2 bases. The CDR3 covers 16 residues. CDR3 region: CASRELAGANTGELFF. In DNA form, the CDR3 reads TGTGCCAGCAGAGAACTAGCGGGTGCTAACACCGGGGAGCTGTTTTTT.

V and J are TRBV5-1 and TRBJ1-6; D unclear. The CDR3 extends over 15 amino acids. V dropped 0 bases and J dropped 7 bases, with 11 bases sitting between them. CDR1 and CDR2 from the germline V gene are SGHRS and YFSETQ. Here the CDR3 reads CASSLEGGPNSPLHF. The CDR3 bases are TGCGCCAGCAGCTTGGAGGGAGGACCCAATTCACCCCTCCACTTT.

The rearrangement links TRBV27 to TRBJ2-3; 10 bases line up with TRBD2. J lost 2 bases, V lost 8 bases, and 7 bases had no gene match. Germline V gives CDR1 MNHEY, CDR2 SMNVEV (reference sequence). The CDR3 sequence is 15 residues long. Here the CDR3 reads CASYSLAGATDTQYF. The CDR3 DNA follows: TGTGCCAGCTATTCTCTAGCGGGGGCCACAGATACGCAGTATTTT.

This clone was observed a handful of times. V is TRBV28 and J is TRBJ2-7; the D gene is possibly TRBD2 (5 bases). CDR3 length equals 16 residues. The germline V and J ends were trimmed by 4 bases and 2 bases, with 18 bases remaining between them. Per germline, CDR1 MDHEN and CDR2 SYDVKM. The CDR3 DNA reads as TGTGCCAGCAGTTCCGCGGGTGCGTCTCCAACCTACGAGCAGTACTTC. Amino acid sequence: CASSSAGASPTYEQYF.

This chain links TRBV6-5 with TRBJ1-6, with 7 nucleotides matching TRBD1. This CDR3 is built from 15 residues. Trimming cost V 2 bases and J 3 bases; bases outside gene matches: 1. Germline V gene lookup returns CDR1 MNHEY and CDR2 SVGAGI. CDR3 nucleotide sequence: TGTGCCAGCAGTTACGGGACAGTCTATAATTCACCCCTCCACTTT. Amino acid sequence: CASSYGTVYNSPLHF.

The gene calls are TRBV2 and TRBJ1-2; D ambiguous. Germline assignment: CDR1 SNHLY and CDR2 FYNNEI. V was shortened by 3 bases and J by 5 bases, with 13 bases between the two germline ends. The CDR3 runs 14 residues. The DNA of the CDR3 is TGTGCCAGCAGTGAGGGCAGCCACTTTTATGGCTACACCTTC. It translates to CASSEGSHFYGYTF.

This clone was detected a few times. This chain joins TRBV4-2 and TRBJ2-3, with TRBD1 identical over 8 bases. This CDR3 contains 16 residues. The germline V gene has CDR1 LGHNA and CDR2 YNFKEQ. The V gene end was trimmed by 0 bases and the J gene end by 3 bases; junction bases not matched to a gene: 5. The CDR3 loop is CASSQDITGGTDTQYF. The CDR3 DNA sequence: TGTGCCAGCAGCCAAGATATAACAGGGGGGACAGATACGCAGTATTTT.

The V gene is TRBV7-9, the J gene TRBJ1-3; D perhaps matches TRBD1 (5 bases). The V and J ends lost 2 bases and 3 bases respectively, with 5 bases between them. Germline values: CDR1 SEHNR, CDR2 FQNEAQ (reference sequence). The CDR3 runs 13 residues. The CDR3 nucleotides read TGTGCCAGCAGCTTACAGGGTGGAAACACCATATATTTT. Amino acids: CASSLQGGNTIYF.

This clone was recorded a few times. The rearrangement uses TRBV5-1 and TRBJ2-4; 11 bases line up with TRBD2. Trimming cost V 4 bases and J 12 bases; bases outside gene matches: 6. Germline V lookup: CDR1 SGHRS, CDR2 YFSETQ. The CDR3 is made up of 13 amino acids. The CDR3, as DNA: TGCGCCAGCAGCGGGGGACTAGCGGAGGGTCAGTACTTC. Its protein product is CASSGGLAEGQYF.

The chain links TRBV24-1 to TRBJ2-5; weak D call: TRBD2 (5 bases). The V end lost 8 bases, the J end lost 0 bases, and 9 bases lay between the germline ends. Germline V gene lookup returns CDR1 KGHDR and CDR2 SFDVKD. This CDR3 has 13 amino acids. The CDR3, as DNA: TGTGCCACCACAGGAGGCTACCAAGAGACCCAGTACTTC. Translated: CATTGGYQETQYF.

There are a few counts of this clone. Here the CDR3 DNA reads TGTGCCAGCAGTTACTCGCGGCAGAACTCTGGAAACACCATATATTTT. Protein product: CASSYSRQNSGNTIYF. The chain couples TRBV6-6 to TRBJ1-3; no firm D call. Trimming removed 0 bases at V and 0 bases at J, with 9 bases between. CDR1 is MNHNY and CDR2 is SVGAGI in the germline V gene (reference sequence). The CDR3 runs 16 residues.

This clone came up a few times. The chain recombines TRBV19 with TRBJ1-1, with D possibly matching TRBD1 (5 bases). This CDR3 spans 13 amino acids. Germline V gene data show CDR1 as LNHDA and CDR2 as SQIVND (reference sequence). Between the trimmed V and J ends, which lost 7 bases and 6 bases, there was a span of 15 bases. CDR3 in DNA: TGTGCCAGTATTCGTAGGGGTGCTGCTGAAGCTTTCTTT. Translated: CASIRRGAAEAFF.

The chain couples TRBV5-1 to TRBJ1-3, with 7 positions matching TRBD1. V shed 0 bases and J 0 bases; nucleotides not matched to a gene: 6. Germline V lookup: CDR1 SGHRS, CDR2 YFSETQ. This CDR3 is 17 amino acids long. The CDR3 reads CASSLGGTANSGNTIYF. The CDR3, as DNA: TGCGCCAGCAGCTTGGGGGGGACAGCCAACTCTGGAAACACCATATATTTT.

This rearrangement joins TRBV4-2 to TRBJ2-2; TRBD2 might be the D (7 bases). This CDR3 has 15 residues. Per the germline V gene, CDR1 is LGHNA and CDR2 is YNFKEQ. Trimming took 4 bases from V and 5 from J, leaving 14 bases between them. CDR3 region: CASSRREGGTGELFF. The CDR3 nucleotides are TGTGCCAGCAGCCGGAGAGAGGGGGGGACCGGGGAGCTGTTTTTT.

About this clone itself: Other DNA sequences within the sample encode an identical CDR3. CDR3 amino acids: CASSLAGSYNEQFF. The CDR3, as DNA: TGTGCCAGCAGTCTAGCGGGAAGTTACAATGAGCAGTTCTTC. J is TRBJ2-1 and V is TRBV27, with 9 bases fitting TRBD2. Germline CDR1 is MNHEY and CDR2 is SMNVEV (reference sequence). The CDR3 extends over 14 amino acids. With V trimmed by 5 bases and J by 4 bases, 3 bases remained unmatched.

The V gene is TRBV6-2 or TRBV6-3, the J gene TRBJ2-7, with a possible D match to TRBD1 (6 bases). The CDR3 is 16 amino acids. CDR1 and CDR2 from the germline V gene are MNHEY and SVGEGT. The V end lost 4 bases, the J end lost 4 bases, and 20 bases lay between the germline ends. CDR3 region: CASSSPARGFIYEQYF. CDR3 nucleotide sequence: TGTGCCAGCAGTTCCCCGGCGAGGGGGTTTATTTACGAGCAGTACTTC.

In the case of this clone: Other DNA sequences in the sample encode the same CDR3. This chain connects TRBV6-5 to TRBJ1-2; 7 bases line up with TRBD1. The CDR3 loop spans 13 amino acids. V gave up 6 bases and J gave up 2 bases; unmatched junction bases: 3. Germline lookup yields CDR1 MNHEY and CDR2 SVGAGI. In DNA form, the CDR3 reads TGTGCCAGCAGCCGGACAGGAAACTATGGCTACACCTTC. As protein: CASSRTGNYGYTF.

CDR3 in amino acids: CASSLKIYPPGGTATNEKLFF. CDR3 nucleotide sequence: TGCGCCAGCAGTCTTAAGATTTACCCCCCAGGGGGAACTGCAACTAATGAAAAACTGTTTTTT. The chain recombines TRBV23-1 with TRBJ1-4; 7 nucleotides line up with TRBD1. TRBV23-1 is recorded as an ORF, its role being uncertain. V lost 4 bases, J lost 0 bases, and 20 bases stayed unmatched. The CDR3 loop spans 21 amino acids.

This clone was detected once. The chain uses TRBV11-2 and TRBJ2-3; TRBD2 aligns across 7 bases. Germline V gene data show CDR1 as SGHAT and CDR2 as FQNNGV. The V segment lost 7 bases and the J segment 2 bases; nucleotides outside the gene matches: 6. The CDR3 consists of 14 residues. The CDR3 loop is CASMRLADTDTQYF. CDR3 sequence (DNA): TGTGCCAGCATGCGGCTAGCGGACACAGATACGCAGTATTTT.

The J gene is TRBJ2-2, the V gene TRBV5-1; 8 bases fit TRBD1. The V and J ends lost 0 bases and 7 bases, in that order; junction bases with no gene match: 5. Germline V gene lookup returns CDR1 SGHRS and CDR2 YFSETQ. This CDR3 spans 15 amino acids. CDR3 bases: TGCGCCAGCAGCTTGGGAGACAGGGGTAACGGGGAGCTGTTTTTT. Residues: CASSLGDRGNGELFF.